These 2 T cell receptor beta chains originate from one sample sequenced in a study of T cells in Graves' hyperthyroidism and ophthalmopathy. What was amplified from RNA transcripts were TCR beta CDR3 regions. First-round RT-PCR targeting the TCR CDR3 was performed with the HTBI primer set. MiXCR, applied by TCRdb to the multiplex PCR reads, yields one record per CDR3 protein. The sample consists of roughly 500,000 distinct CDR3 sequences, around a quarter of them appearing once. Input material: blood. These receptors came from a woman aged 25 to 45 with Graves' ophthalmopathy.

J is TRBJ2-7 and V is TRBV2; TRBD2 matches at 8 bases. This CDR3 region has 15 residues. Germline trimming cut 6 bases from V and 3 bases from J; bases unmatched to any gene: 10. Germline CDR1 SNHLY, CDR2 FYNNEI. The chain's CDR3 is CASSLTSGTYYEQYF. The CDR3 region has the DNA TGTGCCAGCAGCTTAACTAGCGGAACCTACTACGAGCAGTACTTC. Looking up the rest from reference TRBV2 and TRBJ2-7 gives the full variable domain: EPEVTQTPSHQVTQMGQEVILRCVPISNHLYFYWYRQILGQKVEFLVSFYNNEISEKSEIFDDQFSVERPDGSNFTLKIRSTKLEDSAMYFCASSLTSGTYYEQYFGPGTRLTVT.

This clonotype was counted ten times or more. The V and J genes are TRBV6-5 and TRBJ2-3, with 8 bases identical to TRBD2. The length of the CDR3 is 15 residues. The ends lost 0 bases at V and 8 bases at J; junction bases unmatched: 7. Germline CDR1 MNHEY, CDR2 SVGAGI. The CDR3 coding sequence is TGTGCCAGCAGTTACTCGATGAACAGCGGGGGTACGCAGTATTTT. It is translated as CASSYSMNSGGTQYF.